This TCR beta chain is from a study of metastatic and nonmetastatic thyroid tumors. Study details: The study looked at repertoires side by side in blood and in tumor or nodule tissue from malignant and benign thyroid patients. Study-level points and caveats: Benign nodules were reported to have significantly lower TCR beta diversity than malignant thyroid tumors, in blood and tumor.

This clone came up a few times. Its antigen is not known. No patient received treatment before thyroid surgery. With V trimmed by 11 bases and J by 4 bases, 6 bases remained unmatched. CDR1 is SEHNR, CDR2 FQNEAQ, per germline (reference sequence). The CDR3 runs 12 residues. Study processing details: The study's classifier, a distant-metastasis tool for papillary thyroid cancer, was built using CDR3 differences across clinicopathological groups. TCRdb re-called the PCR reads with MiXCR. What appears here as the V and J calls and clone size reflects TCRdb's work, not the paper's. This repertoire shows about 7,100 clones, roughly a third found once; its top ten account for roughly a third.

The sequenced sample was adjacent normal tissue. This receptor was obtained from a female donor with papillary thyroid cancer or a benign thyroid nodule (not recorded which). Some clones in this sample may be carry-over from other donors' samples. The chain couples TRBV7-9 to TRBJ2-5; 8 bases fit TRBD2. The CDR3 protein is CAAGRGAETQYF. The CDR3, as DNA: TGTGCCGCTGGGCGGGGGGCAGAGACCCAGTACTTC.